The sequence of this TCR beta chain was determined in a study of blood T cell repertoires in COVID-19. Data came from immunoSEQ multiplex PCR; TCRdb stores just in-frame clones and leaves some out. The sample includes about 320,000 clones, under 95% of them seen just once. V dropped 0 bases and J dropped 4 bases, with 12 bases sitting between them. CDR1 is MNHNY and CDR2 is SVGAGI in the germline V gene (reference sequence). This CDR3 comprises 15 residues. Cohort 3 recovery required two negative PCRs, clearance, or symptom resolution. The sequenced sample was PBMCs or T cells enriched from blood (not recorded which). This TCR was recovered from a man in his sixties who had recovered from COVID-19. V is TRBV6-6 and J is TRBJ2-5, with D unclear. The CDR3 is CASSYSNAALETQYF. The CDR3 bases are TGTGCCAGCAGTTACTCGAACGCGGCGCTAGAGACCCAGTACTTC.